This TCR beta chain stems from a study of blood T cell repertoires in COVID-19. Across the study: Sources were T cells, B-cell-depleted T cells, or PBMCs; the material itself was cDNA or gDNA.

Germline values: CDR1 SEHNR, CDR2 FQNEAQ (reference sequence). The CDR3 loop spans 14 amino acids. V shed 2 bases, J shed 5 bases, and the junction held 3 bases outside the gene matches. Original analysis: Reference gene primer amplification yielded estimated nucleated cell counts. The data were produced by immunoSEQ multiplex PCR, yet TCRdb's version contains in-frame clones alone and is incomplete. That table is the source of V, J and clone size, and D and trimming were worked out from the DNA. This sample carries about 54,000 clones, around 83% of them seen once, and the ten largest clones take about 1.8%.

The chain is built from TRBV7-9 and TRBJ1-1; 9 bases fit TRBD1. The TCR was taken from a woman aged 60 to 75 with acute or convalescent COVID-19. The sequencing input was peripheral blood. The CDR3 coding sequence is TGTGCCAGCAGCTTAAGGACAGGGGTAACTGAAGCTTTCTTT. Encoded protein: CASSLRTGVTEAFF. Variable domain in full (rest from reference TRBV7-9 and TRBJ1-1): DTGVSQNPRHKITKRGQNVTFRCDPISEHNRLYWYRQTLGQGPEFLTYFQNEAQLEKSRLLSDRFSAERPKGSFSTLEIQRTEQGDSAMYLCASSLRTGVTEAFFGQGTRLTVV.